This T cell receptor beta chain was captured in a study of T cells in Graves' hyperthyroidism and ophthalmopathy. TCR beta CDR3 sequences were amplified from RNA transcripts. HTBI primers were employed in a first-round RT-PCR of the TCR CDR3. TCRdb reprocessed the multiplex PCR reads with MiXCR, giving one entry per CDR3 protein. Of hundreds of thousands of distinct CDR3 sequences listed, 20% to 25% are singletons. The source material was blood. This receptor was obtained from a man aged 45-60 years with Graves' hyperthyroidism.

The DNA for the CDR3 is TGTGCCAGCACCCAGGGGGCATTGAGCACAGATACGCAGTATTTT. Translated: CASTQGALSTDTQYF. This chain joins TRBV11-3 and TRBJ2-3; 8 nucleotides match TRBD1. There are 15 residues in the CDR3. With 7 bases clipped from V and 0 bases from J, the junction kept 6 bases outside the gene matches. The germline CDR1 and CDR2 sequences are SGHNT and YENEEA. Combining the CDR3 with reference TRBV11-3 and TRBJ2-3 gives the whole variable domain EAGVVQSPRYKIIEKKQPVAFWCNPISGHNTLYWYLQNLGQGPELLIRYENEEAVDDSQLPKDRFSAERLKGVDSTLKIQPAELGDSAVYLCASTQGALSTDTQYFGPGTRLTVL.